Presented here are 9 T cell receptor beta chains from one specimen sequenced in a study of cytomegalovirus exposure and HLA in healthy donors. Amplification used 60 Vbeta primers and 13 Jbeta primers. Profiled with immunoSEQ multiplex PCR; TCRdb holds only in-frame clones, not every one. The data hold about 120,000 clones, with about three quarters observed a single time. Material for sequencing was PBMCs. Every receptor here comes from a man aged 60 to 75 in good health and CMV-seropositive.

This clone was observed a single time. The chain employs TRBV4-2 and TRBJ1-3, with TRBD1 matching over 12 bases. In germline, CDR1 is LGHNA, CDR2 YNFKEQ. The CDR3 loop spans 17 amino acids. V shed 2 bases and J 1 base; nucleotides not matched to a gene: 3. The CDR3 region has the DNA TGTGCCAGCAGCCAAAAGGGACAGGGGGCTTCTGGAAACACCATATATTTT. Its protein product is CASSQKGQGASGNTIYF.

This clone has more than one count but fewer than ten. At the DNA level, this CDR3 is encoded by other sequences in the same sample as well. The DNA for the CDR3 is TGCGCCAGCAGAGTGGGAGGTATGAACACTGAAGCTTTCTTT. It encodes CASRVGGMNTEAFF. The chain uses TRBV5-1 and TRBJ1-1; D gene unclear. Germline CDR1 is SGHRS and CDR2 is YFSETQ. The CDR3 is made up of 14 amino acids. Between the trimmed V and J ends, which lost 5 bases and 0 bases, there was a span of 11 bases.

This chain links TRBV7-9 with TRBJ1-1, with a tentative D call TRBD1 (5 bases). Germline-derived CDR1 and CDR2 are SEHNR and FQNEAQ (reference sequence). Deletions cut 5 bases from V and 3 bases from J, with 10 bases between. The CDR3 is 13 residues long. This chain's CDR3 is CASSLPGDTEAFF. CDR3 in DNA: TGTGCCAGCAGCCTCCCGGGGGACACTGAAGCTTTCTTT.

The V and J genes are TRBV13 and TRBJ2-2, with D possibly TRBD2 on 6 matching bases. CDR3 length: 15 amino acids. In germline, CDR1 is PRHDT, CDR2 FYEKMQ (reference sequence). V was cut by 4 bases and J by 0 bases, with 9 bases left in between. The CDR3 loop is CASSWAGSNTGELFF. Here the CDR3 DNA reads TGTGCCAGCAGCTGGGCGGGGTCGAACACCGGGGAGCTGTTTTTT.

The J gene is TRBJ2-7, the V gene TRBV7-2, with D hard to call. CDR1 is SGHTA and CDR2 is FQGNSA in the germline V gene. This CDR3 is built from 10 residues. The V and J ends lost 3 bases and 7 bases respectively, with 4 bases between them. For the CDR3, the DNA is TGTGCCAGCAGCTTGTTAGAGCAGTACTTC. It specifies CASSLLEQYF.

The chain combines TRBV7-2 with TRBJ2-3; maybe TRBD2 (5 bases). Trimming removed 7 bases from V and 0 bases from J, with 8 bases in between. This CDR3 is built from 13 residues. Germline V gene lookup returns CDR1 SGHTA and CDR2 FQGNSA. The CDR3, as DNA: TGTGCCAGCACCGGAGGAAGCACAGATACGCAGTATTTT. Translated, it gives CASTGGSTDTQYF.

V gene TRBV29-1 combines with J gene TRBJ1-1, with 8 bases fitting TRBD1. Looked up from germline, CDR1 is SQVTM and CDR2 is ANQGSEA. This CDR3 region has 12 residues. V was clipped by 6 bases and J by 4 bases; unmatched bases: 4. DNA for the CDR3: TGCAGCGTCGGCAGGGGGCGCACTGAAGCTTTCTTT. Amino acids: CSVGRGRTEAFF.

The chain is built from TRBV5-1 and TRBJ1-2; the D is unclear. V lost 0 bases and J 0 bases, leaving 12 bases between the germline ends. Germline V lookup: CDR1 SGHRS, CDR2 YFSETQ. The CDR3 length is 16 residues. The CDR3 nucleotides are TGCGCCAGCAGCTTGGCCGGTAGCCCAGCTAACTATGGCTACACCTTC. Residues: CASSLAGSPANYGYTF.

V gene TRBV7-9 combines with J gene TRBJ1-2, with D possibly TRBD1 on 6 matching bases. CDR1 and CDR2 from the germline V gene are SEHNR and FQNEAQ (reference sequence). This CDR3 has 16 residues. Between the trimmed V and J ends, which lost 1 base and 4 bases, there was a span of 16 bases. The chain's CDR3 is CASSLGQGLTGYGYTF. The DNA of the CDR3 is TGTGCCAGCAGCTTAGGGCAGGGGCTGACCGGCTATGGCTACACCTTC.